This TCR beta chain is drawn from a study of glioma-infiltrating T cells. Ten or more counts support this clonotype. The antigen is unknown. Study results and limitations: Tissue-blood divergence was below expectation in non-neoplastic patients, above in gliomas.

The CDR3 covers 13 residues. The germline V gene has CDR1 MNHNS and CDR2 SASEGT. The V end lost 5 bases, the J end lost 1 base, and 5 bases lay between the germline ends. TCR alpha and beta CDR3 regions were amplified from RNA using iRepertoire nested multiplex PCR. One-step reverse transcription and amplification started from about 100-400 ng of tissue mRNA or PBMC total RNA. TCRdb re-called the multiplex PCR reads through MiXCR, storing one row per CDR3 protein. Among about 130,000 distinct CDR3 sequences listed, 23% were seen once. The chain combines TRBV6-1 with TRBJ2-2, with no clear D. Material for sequencing was glioma tissue, nonneoplastic brain tissue, or PBMCs (not recorded which). This clonotype originated in a human donor with low-grade glioma or glioblastoma, undergoing nonglioma brain surgery, or in good health (not recorded which). The CDR3 region is CASSSRNTGELFF. The DNA of the CDR3 is TGTGCCAGCAGTTCCAGGAACACCGGGGAGCTGTTTTTT.